A selection of T cell receptor beta chains follows, all from one sample in a study of blood T cell repertoires in COVID-19. Some clones are missing from TCRdb's copy, which holds only in-frame ones; the method was immunoSEQ multiplex PCR. The table has hundreds of thousands of clones, about 85% seen once. Sequencing was carried out using peripheral blood. The receptors were sampled from a human donor in a cohort sampled during active COVID-19. Each CDR3 is given with its conserved first and last residue. The order of the fields is D gene, V gene, J gene, clone size, CDR3 protein, CDR3 DNA. D genes are given only for firm matches. Clone size is stated in some rows and not others, as once, few, many or a class when expanded.

D: .
V: TRBV28
J: TRBJ2-4
size: once
CDR3: CASNSGSYAKNIQYF
DNA: TGTGCCAGCAATAGCGGAAGTTACGCCAAAAACATTCAGTACTTC

D: TRBD1
V: TRBV2
J: TRBJ2-3
size: .
CDR3: CATFSGTGGTDTQYF
DNA: TGTGCCACCTTTTCCGGGACAGGGGGCACAGATACGCAGTATTTT

D: TRBD1
V: TRBV5-4
J: TRBJ2-1
size: once
CDR3: CASSLLGDRDNEQFF
DNA: TGTGCCAGCAGCTTGCTTGGAGACAGGGACAATGAGCAGTTCTTC

D: .
V: TRBV20-1
J: TRBJ2-5
size: .
CDR3: CSASSQVTKGIQETQYF
DNA: TGCAGTGCTAGTAGTCAGGTGACGAAGGGGATCCAAGAGACCCAGTACTTC

D: TRBD1
V: TRBV18
J: TRBJ2-2
size: .
CDR3: CASSPQGQGTGELFF
DNA: TGTGCCAGCTCACCACAGGGACAGGGAACCGGGGAGCTGTTTTTT

D: .
V: TRBV28
J: TRBJ1-1
size: .
CDR3: CASRFLVGSTEAFF
DNA: TGTGCCAGCAGATTTCTCGTGGGCTCCACTGAAGCTTTCTTT

D: .
V: TRBV7-2
J: TRBJ2-1
size: once
CDR3: CASTTPVPTYNEQFF
DNA: TGTGCCAGCACCACACCGGTCCCGACTTACAATGAGCAGTTCTTC

D: .
V: TRBV24-1
J: TRBJ1-5
size: .
CDR3: CATSEYRVNQPQHF
DNA: TGTGCCACCAGTGAGTACAGGGTCAATCAGCCCCAGCATTTT

D: .
V: TRBV4-1
J: TRBJ2-3
size: .
CDR3: CASSPDAESRTQYF
DNA: TGCGCCAGCAGCCCCGACGCGGAAAGCCGTACGCAGTATTTT

D: .
V: TRBV2
J: TRBJ2-2
size: .
CDR3: CASTSQRALTGELFF
DNA: TGTGCCAGCACTTCTCAGAGGGCCCTTACCGGGGAGCTGTTTTTT

D: TRBD1
V: TRBV19
J: TRBJ2-1
size: .
CDR3: CASSPGTVLNEQFF
DNA: TGTGCCAGTAGCCCTGGGACAGTCCTAAATGAGCAGTTCTTC

D: .
V: TRBV14
J: TRBJ2-1
size: .
CDR3: CASSLRGLYNEQFF
DNA: TGTGCCAGCAGCCTCAGGGGCCTTTACAATGAGCAGTTCTTC

D: .
V: TRBV28
J: TRBJ2-1
size: .
CDR3: CASPPEGWLHYNEQFF
DNA: TGTGCCAGCCCACCGGAGGGATGGCTACACTACAATGAGCAGTTCTTC

D: TRBD1
V: TRBV2
J: TRBJ1-5
size: .
CDR3: CASSGGQVNQPQHF
DNA: TGTGCCAGCAGCGGTGGACAGGTTAATCAGCCCCAGCATTTT

D: .
V: TRBV15
J: TRBJ2-5
size: .
CDR3: CATSRQVQETQYF
DNA: TGTGCCACCAGCAGACAGGTCCAAGAGACCCAGTACTTC

D: .
V: TRBV19
J: TRBJ1-3
size: .
CDR3: CASSIMGAKAGNTIYF
DNA: TGTGCCAGTAGTATTATGGGGGCAAAGGCTGGAAACACCATATATTTT

D: .
V: TRBV5-1
J: TRBJ2-3
size: .
CDR3: CASSFKGSGTDTQYF
DNA: TGCGCCAGCAGCTTCAAGGGTAGCGGCACAGATACGCAGTATTTT

D: TRBD2
V: TRBV9
J: TRBJ2-1
size: .
CDR3: CASSSGSSGSALWDNEQFF
DNA: TGTGCCAGCAGCTCGGGGTCTAGCGGGAGCGCGCTTTGGGACAATGAGCAGTTCTTC

D: .
V: TRBV28
J: TRBJ2-7
size: .
CDR3: CASSLSIPEQYF
DNA: TGTGCCAGCAGTTTATCCATCCCCGAGCAGTACTTC

D: TRBD2
V: TRBV18
J: TRBJ2-4
size: once
CDR3: CASSRTSGTSNIQYF
DNA: TGTGCCAGCTCCAGGACCTCCGGGACTAGCAACATTCAGTACTTC

D: .
V: TRBV20-1
J: TRBJ2-3
size: once
CDR3: CSAGDQVTQYF
DNA: TGCAGTGCTGGAGATCAGGTTACGCAGTATTTT

D: .
V: TRBV4-1
J: TRBJ2-7
size: .
CDR3: CASSQVAGTVSYEQYF
DNA: TGCGCCAGCAGCCAAGTCGCCGGGACTGTGTCCTACGAGCAGTACTTC

D: .
V: TRBV29-1
J: TRBJ2-7
size: .
CDR3: CSVFTSDEQYF
DNA: TGCAGCGTTTTCACCAGCGACGAGCAGTACTTC

D: TRBD2
V: TRBV28
J: TRBJ2-7
size: .
CDR3: CASSSAGTRSYEQYF
DNA: TGTGCCAGCAGTTCCGCCGGGACTAGATCCTACGAGCAGTACTTC

D: .
V: TRBV6-5
J: TRBJ2-1
size: .
CDR3: CASRLTASLVDEQFF
DNA: TGTGCCAGCAGGTTGACAGCTTCTTTAGTCGATGAGCAGTTCTTC

D: TRBD2
V: TRBV2
J: TRBJ2-1
size: .
CDR3: CASSVGLGAGTSGPSSYNEQFF
DNA: TGTGCCAGCAGTGTCGGTCTGGGGGCCGGGACTAGCGGACCGAGCTCCTACAATGAGCAGTTCTTC

D: .
V: TRBV7-8
J: TRBJ2-3
size: .
CDR3: CASSLRRRSTDTQYF
DNA: TGTGCCAGCAGCTTACGGCGGCGGAGCACAGATACGCAGTATTTT

D: .
V: TRBV14
J: TRBJ2-5
size: .
CDR3: CASSQDLSRQETQYF
DNA: TGTGCCAGCAGCCAAGATTTGTCTAGGCAAGAGACCCAGTACTTC

D: .
V: TRBV12-3/TRBV12-4
J: TRBJ1-2
size: .
CDR3: CASTSQVSVGYTF
DNA: TGTGCCAGCACCTCACAGGTATCCGTCGGCTACACCTTC

D: TRBD1
V: TRBV19
J: TRBJ1-6
size: .
CDR3: CASRETGTGYNSPLHF
DNA: TGTGCCAGTAGGGAGACCGGGACAGGCTATAATTCACCCCTCCACTTT

D: TRBD1
V: TRBV6-4
J: TRBJ2-7
size: .
CDR3: CASGQGHPYEQYF
DNA: TGTGCCAGCGGACAGGGGCACCCCTACGAGCAGTACTTC

D: TRBD2
V: TRBV28
J: TRBJ2-1
size: .
CDR3: CASTSGRAYNEQFF
DNA: TGTGCCAGCACCAGCGGGAGGGCATACAATGAGCAGTTCTTC

D: .
V: TRBV12-5
J: TRBJ1-5
size: .
CDR3: CASGFSYSSERSNQPQHF
DNA: TGTGCTAGTGGTTTTTCGTATTCCAGCGAACGGAGCAATCAGCCCCAGCATTTT

D: .
V: TRBV6-6
J: TRBJ1-2
size: few
CDR3: CASASDRQGPNYGYTF
DNA: TGTGCCAGTGCATCGGATCGGCAGGGCCCGAACTATGGCTACACCTTC

D: .
V: TRBV7-2
J: TRBJ2-1
size: .
CDR3: CASSLTILGSTQQFF
DNA: TGTGCCAGCAGCTTAACAATTCTCGGGTCGACCCAGCAGTTCTTC

D: .
V: TRBV9
J: TRBJ2-3
size: .
CDR3: CASSEPGLRTDTQYF
DNA: TGTGCCAGCAGCGAACCGGGACTTCGCACAGATACGCAGTATTTT

D: .
V: TRBV6-6
J: TRBJ2-2
size: .
CDR3: CASRTTGPNTGELFF
DNA: TGTGCCAGCAGGACTACAGGGCCGAACACCGGGGAGCTGTTTTTT

D: .
V: TRBV28
J: TRBJ2-7
size: .
CDR3: CASSTGISHEQYF
DNA: TGTGCCAGCAGTACAGGGATCTCCCACGAGCAGTACTTC

D: .
V: TRBV21-1
J: TRBJ2-2
size: .
CDR3: CASSPRPVTGELFF
DNA: TGTGCCAGCAGCCCGCGTCCGGTCACCGGGGAGCTGTTTTTT

D: .
V: TRBV29-1
J: TRBJ2-7
size: once
CDR3: CSVVVAGAYEQYF
DNA: TGCAGCGTTGTCGTTGCAGGGGCCTACGAGCAGTACTTC

D: TRBD2
V: TRBV5-1
J: TRBJ2-7
size: .
CDR3: CASSLQTSGAAYEQYF
DNA: TGCGCCAGCAGCTTACAGACTAGCGGAGCAGCCTACGAGCAGTACTTC

D: TRBD2
V: TRBV29-1
J: TRBJ2-1
size: few
CDR3: CSVESISGARDNEQFF
DNA: TGCAGCGTTGAGAGTATCAGCGGGGCGAGGGACAATGAGCAGTTCTTC

D: .
V: TRBV7-3
J: TRBJ2-5
size: .
CDR3: CASSRGPQETQYF
DNA: TGTGCCAGCAGCCGCGGGCCGCAAGAGACCCAGTACTTC

D: .
V: TRBV5-1
J: TRBJ1-4
size: .
CDR3: CASSPEGFNEKLFF
DNA: TGCGCCAGCAGCCCCGAGGGCTTTAATGAAAAACTGTTTTTT

D: .
V: TRBV10-2
J: TRBJ2-7
size: .
CDR3: CASSFQTTAYEQYF
DNA: TGCGCCAGCAGTTTTCAGACAACTGCCTACGAGCAGTACTTC

D: TRBD1
V: TRBV6-5
J: TRBJ1-2
size: once
CDR3: CASSYSPGQGFTF
DNA: TGTGCCAGCAGTTACTCGCCGGGACAGGGCTTCACCTTC